A selection of T cell receptor beta chains follows, all from one sample in a study of cytomegalovirus exposure and HLA in healthy donors. Profiling relied on immunoSEQ multiplex PCR, and the TCRdb table lists in-frame clones only, not all of them. This repertoire includes around 120,000 clones. Specimen: PBMCs. The receptors originated from a man aged 50-59 years in good health and CMV-seronegative. Each CDR3 is given with its conserved first and last residue. Fields, in order: V gene, D gene, J gene, CDR3 protein, CDR3 DNA. A D gene is named only where the DNA matches it firmly.

V gene: TRBV25-1; D gene: TRBD1; J gene: TRBJ2-5; CDR3 protein: CATRDRVAETQYF; CDR3 DNA: TGTGCCACGAGGGACAGGGTGGCAGAGACCCAGTACTTC
V gene: TRBV4-2; D gene: NA; J gene: TRBJ2-7; CDR3 protein: CASSQTAGRQYF; CDR3 DNA: TGTGCCAGCAGCCAGACTGCTGGTAGGCAGTACTTC
V gene: TRBV7-9; D gene: NA; J gene: TRBJ2-1; CDR3 protein: CASSLYRDMEFF; CDR3 DNA: TGTGCCAGCAGCCTGTACCGGGACATGGAATTCTTC
V gene: TRBV7-6; D gene: NA; J gene: TRBJ2-1; CDR3 protein: CASSFGGHREQFF; CDR3 DNA: TGTGCCAGCAGCTTTGGGGGCCACCGGGAGCAGTTCTTC
V gene: TRBV11-3; D gene: NA; J gene: TRBJ2-1; CDR3 protein: CASSRGGTVDNEQFF; CDR3 DNA: TGTGCCAGCAGCCGAGGCGGGACAGTAGACAATGAGCAGTTCTTC
V gene: TRBV6-6; D gene: TRBD1; J gene: TRBJ1-2; CDR3 protein: CAIKTGLYGYTF; CDR3 DNA: TGTGCCATCAAGACAGGGCTCTATGGCTACACCTTC
V gene: TRBV29-1; D gene: NA; J gene: TRBJ2-1; CDR3 protein: CSVDLGGAKYNEQFF; CDR3 DNA: TGCAGCGTTGACCTGGGCGGGGCGAAATACAATGAGCAGTTCTTC
V gene: TRBV4-2; D gene: TRBD2; J gene: TRBJ2-3; CDR3 protein: CASSASSGMASDTQYF; CDR3 DNA: TGTGCCAGCAGCGCTTCTAGCGGGATGGCATCAGATACGCAGTATTTT
V gene: TRBV5-1; D gene: NA; J gene: TRBJ1-3; CDR3 protein: CASSLQASSGNTIYF; CDR3 DNA: TGCGCCAGCAGCCTACAGGCGAGCTCTGGAAACACCATATATTTT
V gene: TRBV7-8; D gene: TRBD2; J gene: TRBJ2-1; CDR3 protein: CASSTGLAGGSYSYNEQFF; CDR3 DNA: TGTGCCAGCAGCACAGGACTAGCGGGAGGCTCCTACTCCTACAATGAGCAGTTCTTC
V gene: TRBV4-3; D gene: TRBD2; J gene: TRBJ2-7; CDR3 protein: CASSPSTSGSPYEQYF; CDR3 DNA: TGCGCCAGCAGCCCTTCTACTAGCGGGAGCCCCTACGAGCAGTACTTC
V gene: TRBV19; D gene: TRBD1; J gene: TRBJ2-1; CDR3 protein: CASSPGQGSYNEQFF; CDR3 DNA: TGTGCCAGTAGTCCCGGACAGGGGTCCTACAATGAGCAGTTCTTC
V gene: TRBV30; D gene: NA; J gene: TRBJ1-1; CDR3 protein: CAWSAQGSKAFF; CDR3 DNA: TGTGCCTGGAGCGCACAGGGAAGTAAGGCTTTCTTT
V gene: TRBV7-6; D gene: NA; J gene: TRBJ1-4; CDR3 protein: CASSPGRGATNEKLFF; CDR3 DNA: TGTGCCAGCAGCCCCGGCCGGGGGGCAACTAATGAAAAACTGTTTTTT
V gene: TRBV18; D gene: TRBD1; J gene: TRBJ2-7; CDR3 protein: CASSHSGQSAYEQYF; CDR3 DNA: TGTGCCAGCTCACACTCGGGACAGAGTGCCTACGAGCAGTACTTC
V gene: TRBV19; D gene: NA; J gene: TRBJ2-3; CDR3 protein: CASRLGGLTDTQYF; CDR3 DNA: TGTGCCAGTAGGCTCGGGGGACTCACAGATACGCAGTATTTT
V gene: TRBV14; D gene: TRBD2; J gene: TRBJ2-5; CDR3 protein: CASSQDSLAGDVYQETQYF; CDR3 DNA: TGTGCCAGCAGCCAAGACTCACTAGCGGGGGACGTATACCAAGAGACCCAGTACTTC
V gene: TRBV6-6; D gene: NA; J gene: TRBJ2-1; CDR3 protein: CASSYSEEQFF; CDR3 DNA: TGTGCCAGCAGTTACTCCGAGGAGCAGTTCTTC
V gene: TRBV4-3; D gene: TRBD1; J gene: TRBJ1-6; CDR3 protein: CASSQEGQGSSPLHF; CDR3 DNA: TGCGCCAGCAGCCAAGAAGGACAGGGCAGTTCACCCCTCCACTTT
V gene: TRBV4-3; D gene: NA; J gene: TRBJ2-4; CDR3 protein: CASSQDWGGDRTADIQYF; CDR3 DNA: TGCGCCAGCAGCCAAGATTGGGGCGGGGATCGAACTGCGGACATTCAGTACTTC
V gene: TRBV5-4; D gene: NA; J gene: TRBJ2-3; CDR3 protein: CASSLDSTDTQYF; CDR3 DNA: TGTGCCAGCAGTTTGGACAGCACTGATACGCAGTATTTT
V gene: TRBV6-6; D gene: NA; J gene: TRBJ2-1; CDR3 protein: CASSYATDTERDEQFF; CDR3 DNA: TGTGCCAGCAGTTACGCAACAGACACCGAGAGGGATGAGCAGTTCTTC
V gene: TRBV6-5; D gene: NA; J gene: TRBJ2-1; CDR3 protein: CASSPQAESDNEQFF; CDR3 DNA: TGTGCCAGCAGTCCACAGGCCGAATCCGACAATGAGCAGTTCTTC
V gene: TRBV10-2; D gene: TRBD1; J gene: TRBJ1-5; CDR3 protein: CASSDGQGASAQPQHF; CDR3 DNA: TGCGCCAGCAGTGACGGACAGGGGGCGTCAGCTCAGCCCCAGCATTTT
V gene: TRBV7-2; D gene: NA; J gene: TRBJ1-1; CDR3 protein: CASRPNTGFTEAFF; CDR3 DNA: TGTGCCAGCAGGCCTAATACAGGGTTTACTGAAGCTTTCTTT
V gene: TRBV4-3; D gene: TRBD2; J gene: TRBJ2-1; CDR3 protein: CASSQEGGGEDNEQFF; CDR3 DNA: TGCGCCAGCAGCCAAGAGGGCGGGGGGGAGGACAATGAGCAGTTCTTC
V gene: TRBV27; D gene: TRBD1; J gene: TRBJ1-2; CDR3 protein: CASSLFGQGAIVYGYTF; CDR3 DNA: TGTGCCAGCAGCTTATTCGGCCAGGGGGCAATTGTCTATGGCTACACCTTC
V gene: TRBV19; D gene: NA; J gene: TRBJ1-5; CDR3 protein: CASSIDSTRQPQHF; CDR3 DNA: TGTGCCAGTAGTATAGACTCAACTAGGCAGCCCCAGCATTTT
V gene: TRBV5-1; D gene: TRBD2; J gene: TRBJ2-7; CDR3 protein: CASSPEGLAGSRSYEQYF; CDR3 DNA: TGCGCCAGCAGTCCAGAGGGACTAGCGGGGTCGAGGTCCTACGAGCAGTACTTC